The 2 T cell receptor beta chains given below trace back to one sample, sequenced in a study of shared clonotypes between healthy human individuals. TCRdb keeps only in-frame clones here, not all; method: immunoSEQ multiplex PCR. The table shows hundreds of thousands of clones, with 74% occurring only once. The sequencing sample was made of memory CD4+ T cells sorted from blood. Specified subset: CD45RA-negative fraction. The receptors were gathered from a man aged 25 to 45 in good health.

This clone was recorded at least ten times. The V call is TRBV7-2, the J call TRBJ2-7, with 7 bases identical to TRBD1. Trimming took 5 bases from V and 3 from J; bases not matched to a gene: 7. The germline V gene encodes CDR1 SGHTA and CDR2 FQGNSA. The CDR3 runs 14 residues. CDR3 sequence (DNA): TGTGCCAGCAGCCTCTGGGACAGAAACTACGAGCAGTACTTC. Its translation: CASSLWDRNYEQYF.

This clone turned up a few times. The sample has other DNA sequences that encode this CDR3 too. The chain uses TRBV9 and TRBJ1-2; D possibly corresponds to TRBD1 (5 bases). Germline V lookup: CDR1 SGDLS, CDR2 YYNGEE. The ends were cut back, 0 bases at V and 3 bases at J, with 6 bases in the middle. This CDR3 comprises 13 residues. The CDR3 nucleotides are TGTGCCAGCAGCGTAGAGGGGCACTATGGCTACACCTTC. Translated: CASSVEGHYGYTF.